Below, 11 T cell receptor beta chains from the same sample are listed, as sequenced in a study of T-cell reconstitution after alpha-beta-depleted transplantation in children. The TCRbeta library was prepared with unique molecular identifiers. TCRdb fed the PCR reads into MiXCR, producing one record per CDR3 protein. The table has around 200,000 distinct CDR3 sequences, about 6.3% seen once. The material sequenced was PBMCs from the stem cell graft donor, taken from the stem cell graft. These receptors were obtained from a human donor who donated a stem cell graft to a child with Wiskott-Aldrich syndrome.

This clonotype was found many times. The rearrangement joins TRBV29-1 to TRBJ2-1; D not resolved. Trimming shortened V by 4 bases and J by 6 bases, and 13 bases separated the two germline ends. Per the germline V gene, CDR1 is SQVTM and CDR2 is ANQGSEA. This CDR3 comprises 13 residues. The CDR3 DNA follows: TGCAGCGTTGCGGGTGGGAACTTCAATGAGCAGTTCTTC. Amino acid sequence: CSVAGGNFNEQFF.

This clonotype was seen only a few times. The chain uses TRBV5-5 and TRBJ1-5, with D tentatively TRBD1 (6 bases). This CDR3 is 14 amino acids long. Trimming left V 3 bases short and J 9 bases short, with 16 bases between. Looked up from germline, CDR1 is SGHKS and CDR2 is YYEKEE (reference sequence). The CDR3 DNA follows: TGTGCCAGCAGCTCCGGACAGCCGGAGACGCCCCAGCATTTT. As protein: CASSSGQPETPQHF.

This clonotype has only a few counts. This chain's CDR3 is CASGPGTSGEETQYF. The CDR3 DNA reads as TGTGCCAGCGGACCCGGGACTAGCGGGGAAGAGACCCAGTACTTC. The rearrangement links TRBV2 to TRBJ2-5, with TRBD2 matching over 13 bases. This CDR3 spans 15 amino acids. Per the germline V gene, CDR1 is SNHLY and CDR2 is FYNNEI. Trimming took 8 bases from V and 3 from J; bases not matched to a gene: 6.

This clonotype was counted many times. The V gene is TRBV3-1, the J gene TRBJ2-1, with 10 positions matching TRBD2. Germline CDR1 LGHDT, CDR2 YNNKEL (reference sequence). V lost 1 base to trimming and J lost 4 bases; unmatched junction nucleotides: 4. The length of the CDR3 is 16 residues. In DNA, the CDR3 is TGTGCCAGCAGCCAAGGGGTAGCGGGAGGATACAATGAGCAGTTCTTC. Translating it yields CASSQGVAGGYNEQFF.

The sample holds many counts of this clonotype. The chain uses TRBV29-1 and TRBJ1-1; D remains unclear. V lost 8 bases and J lost 2, with 15 bases in between. The CDR3 is made up of 13 amino acids. Germline V CDR1 and CDR2: SQVTM, ANQGSEA. The CDR3 region is CSPDPPPNTEAFF. The CDR3 nucleotides are TGCAGCCCGGACCCTCCTCCTAACACTGAAGCTTTCTTT.

This clonotype was recorded many times. This chain links TRBV28 with TRBJ2-3; D is ambiguous. The CDR3 is made up of 14 amino acids. CDR1 and CDR2 from the germline V gene are MDHEN and SYDVKM. V was cut by 2 bases and J by 2 bases, with 8 bases left in between. The CDR3 DNA follows: TGTGCCAGCAGTTTAACATCTTACACAGATACGCAGTATTTT. Translating gives CASSLTSYTDTQYF.

This clonotype has at least ten counts. The V call is TRBV12-3 or TRBV12-4, the J call TRBJ2-1; the D is unclear. Trimming pared 3 bases from V and 6 bases from J, leaving 3 bases between. CDR3 length equals 11 residues. The CDR3 DNA is TGTGCCAGCAGTTTCGGCAATGAGCAGTTCTTC. Protein sequence: CASSFGNEQFF.

This clonotype was counted ten times or more. The V and J genes are TRBV7-9 and TRBJ2-1; 8 bases line up with TRBD2. Germline V gene sequence: CDR1 SEHNR, CDR2 FQNEAQ (reference sequence). The CDR3 spans 16 residues. V shed 6 bases and J 2 bases; nucleotides not matched to a gene: 9. Written as DNA, the CDR3 is TGTGCCAGCAGGGGAGCGGGAGCGGGCACCTACAATGAGCAGTTCTTC. This translates into CASRGAGAGTYNEQFF.

This clonotype was detected ten times or more. The chain has TRBV20-1 and TRBJ2-1, with 7 bases fitting TRBD1. Germline V gene sequence: CDR1 DFQATT, CDR2 SNEGSKA (reference sequence). V lost 6 bases to trimming and J lost 4 bases; unmatched junction nucleotides: 9. The CDR3 spans 14 residues. CDR3 DNA: TGCAGTGCCAAAATAGGGGGACAGTACAATGAGCAGTTCTTC. The encoded protein is CSAKIGGQYNEQFF.

Worth noting for this clonotype: Being one base from a much bigger clone, this may be a read error. The DNA of the CDR3 is TGCGCCAGCAGCTTGGAAGGGGCTGCTGAGCAGTACTTC. Amino acids: CASSLEGAAEQYF. The chain has TRBV5-1 and TRBJ2-1, with D perhaps TRBD1 (5 bases). The J call may be wrong; the DNA end is better matched by TRBJ2-7. The CDR3 has 13 amino acids. Germline V gives CDR1 SGHRS, CDR2 YFSETQ.

This clonotype was counted many times. This chain's CDR3 is CSVQGPGELFF. The CDR3 DNA sequence: TGCAGCGTTCAGGGTCCCGGGGAGCTGTTTTTT. V and J are TRBV29-1 and TRBJ2-2, with D possibly matching TRBD1 (5 bases). This CDR3 has 11 amino acids. V dropped 5 bases and J dropped 6 bases, with 7 bases sitting between them. Germline-derived CDR1 and CDR2 are SQVTM and ANQGSEA.